This passage covers 14 T cell receptor beta chains from one sample sequenced in a study of blood T cells in healthy people across ages. Together with a sample-barcoded 5' primer, a J-beta primer mix was included in a second PCR lasting about 6 to 11 cycles. TCRdb processed the 5' RACE reads anew with MiXCR; each CDR3 protein has one entry. The table records nearly 800,000 distinct CDR3 sequences, approximately 60% of them present only once. Sequenced material: blood. Receptor source: a man aged 40-49 years in good health.

This clonotype was seen only a few times. V is TRBV6-2 or TRBV6-3 and J is TRBJ2-1, with D possibly matching TRBD1 (6 bases). Germline CDR1 and CDR2: MNHEY and SVGEGT. V gave up 7 bases and J gave up 8 bases, with 21 bases separating them. This CDR3 has 15 residues. Here the CDR3 reads CASNRPGQAWDEQFF. CDR3 bases: TGTGCCAGCAACCGACCGGGACAAGCCTGGGATGAGCAGTTCTTC.

J is TRBJ1-1 and V is TRBV20-1; D unclear. The CDR3 sequence is 13 residues long. The germline V gene has CDR1 DFQATT and CDR2 SNEGSKA (reference sequence). With 7 bases removed from V and 4 bases from J, the gap between germline ends came to 16 bases. CDR3 nucleotide sequence: TGCAGTGGCGGTCGGGGTATGGCCACTGAAGCTTTCTTT. Translated: CSGGRGMATEAFF.

The table lists this clonotype with many counts. This chain connects TRBV29-1 to TRBJ1-5; D gene unclear. The ends were cut back, 4 bases at V and 5 bases at J, with 12 bases in the middle. The germline CDR1 and CDR2 sequences are SQVTM and ANQGSEA. The CDR3 sequence is 13 residues long. In DNA form, the CDR3 reads TGCAGCGTTGGCTTGAATCAGGATCAGCCCCAGCATTTT. Translated, it gives CSVGLNQDQPQHF.

The chain links TRBV9 to TRBJ2-1; TRBD2 agrees at 13 bases. The CDR3 has 17 residues. V lost 0 bases to trimming and J lost 8 bases; unmatched junction nucleotides: 8. Germline CDR1 reads SGDLS; CDR2 reads YYNGEE. DNA of the CDR3: TGTGCCAGCAGCGTAGAAGCCGGGACTAGCGGGAATTATGAGCAGTTCTTC. Amino acid sequence: CASSVEAGTSGNYEQFF.

This chain connects TRBV5-5 to TRBJ2-1; 8 positions agree with TRBD1. The V gene end was trimmed by 0 bases and the J gene end by 6 bases; junction bases not matched to a gene: 11. The CDR3 is 17 amino acids. Per germline, CDR1 SGHKS and CDR2 YYEKEE (reference sequence). This chain's CDR3 is CASSLEVGQGSVNEQFF. CDR3 nucleotides: TGTGCCAGCAGCTTGGAAGTCGGACAGGGTAGTGTCAATGAGCAGTTCTTC.

The genes are TRBV29-1 and TRBJ2-5; D might be TRBD2 (5 bases). The closer fit of TRBJ2-7 to the DNA end suggests the J call may be wrong. This CDR3 contains 13 residues. Germline CDR1 is SQVTM and CDR2 is ANQGSEA. The DNA for the CDR3 is TGCAGCGTTGAGAGGCTAGCAGCGTACGAGCAGTACTTC. Translated: CSVERLAAYEQYF.

This chain links TRBV7-9 with TRBJ2-3; the D call may be TRBD1 or TRBD2 (5 bases each). The CDR3 extends over 16 amino acids. V lost 5 bases, J lost 0 bases, and 15 bases lay in between. Germline-derived CDR1 and CDR2 are SEHNR and FQNEAQ (reference sequence). CDR3 sequence reads: CASSPDGALSTDTQYF. The CDR3 DNA reads as TGTGCCAGCAGCCCCGACGGGGCACTTAGCACAGATACGCAGTATTTT.

The chain links TRBV29-1 to TRBJ2-7, with 7 bases fitting TRBD2. The V gene's germline CDR1 is SQVTM and CDR2 ANQGSEA. The CDR3 extends over 14 amino acids. The trim removed 6 bases at V and 2 bases at J, leaving 10 bases unmatched. Written as DNA, the CDR3 is TGCAGCGTATCTAGCGGAGTATACCCCTACGAGCAGTACTTC. As protein: CSVSSGVYPYEQYF.

The rearrangement joins TRBV6-5 to TRBJ1-2; TRBD1 aligns across 12 bases. There are 15 residues in the CDR3. The germline V gene has CDR1 MNHEY and CDR2 SVGAGI. V shed 6 bases, J shed 3 bases, and the junction held 5 bases outside the gene matches. The CDR3 reads CASSRDRGQDYGYTF. CDR3 bases: TGTGCCAGCAGCCGGGACAGGGGGCAGGACTATGGCTACACCTTC.

With regard to this clonotype: Just one base apart from a much larger clone, this may be a read error. This chain connects TRBV7-9 to TRBJ2-1; D may match TRBD1 or TRBD2 (6 bases each). CDR1 and CDR2 from the germline V gene are SEHNR and FQNEAQ (reference sequence). The CDR3 loop spans 15 amino acids. CDR3 loop: CASSLAGGLINERFF. The CDR3 nucleotides read TGTGCCAGCAGCTTAGCCGGGGGCCTCATCAATGAGCGGTTCTTC.

With respect to this clonotype: One end of the junction fails to match germline, which may point to a read error. The rearrangement links TRBV4-2 to TRBJ2-5; D is uncertain. Germline CDR1 LGHNA, CDR2 YNFKEQ. The CDR3 has 15 amino acids. The CDR3 region has the DNA TGTGCCAGCAGCGAAGACCCAGGAGCGCAAGAGACCCAGTACTTC. Translating it yields CASSEDPGAQETQYF.

This clonotype showed up just a few times. The J gene is TRBJ2-3, the V gene TRBV6-1; weak D call: TRBD1 (5 bases). The CDR3 loop spans 18 amino acids. Germline V gene data show CDR1 as MNHNS and CDR2 as SASEGT. V was cut by 5 bases and J by 0 bases, with 21 bases left in between. CDR3 bases: TGTGCCAGCAGTCCTCAATTTGGACAAAGAACTAGCACAGATACGCAGTATTTT. As protein: CASSPQFGQRTSTDTQYF.

This sequence joins TRBV30 and TRBJ1-2; D is perhaps TRBD1 (5 bases). Germline V gives CDR1 GTSNPN, CDR2 SVGIG (reference sequence). The CDR3 covers 12 residues. Trimming took off 3 bases at V and 5 bases at J, with 10 bases between the two ends. The CDR3 sequence is CAWRGTEYGYTF. CDR3 coding DNA: TGTGCCTGGAGGGGGACGGAGTATGGCTACACCTTC.

This clonotype was seen a few times. The J gene is TRBJ1-5, the V gene TRBV20-1; 8 nucleotides agree with TRBD1. The CDR3 length is 14 residues. Germline V lookup: CDR1 DFQATT, CDR2 SNEGSKA (reference sequence). V trimming: 3 bases; J trimming: 3 bases; junction bases outside the gene matches: 4. Here the CDR3 DNA reads TGCAGTGCTAGGGACAGGGCTTACAATCAGCCCCAGCATTTT. Its protein is CSARDRAYNQPQHF.